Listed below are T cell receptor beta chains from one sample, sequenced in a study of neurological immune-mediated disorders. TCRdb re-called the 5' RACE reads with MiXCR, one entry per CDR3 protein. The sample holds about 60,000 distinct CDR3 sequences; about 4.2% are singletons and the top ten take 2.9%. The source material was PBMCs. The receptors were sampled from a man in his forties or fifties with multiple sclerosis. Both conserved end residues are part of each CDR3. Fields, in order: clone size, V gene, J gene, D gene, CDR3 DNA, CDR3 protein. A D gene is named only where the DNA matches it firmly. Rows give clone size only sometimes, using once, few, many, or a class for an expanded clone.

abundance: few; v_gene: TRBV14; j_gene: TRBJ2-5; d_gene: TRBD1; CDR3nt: TGTGCCAGCAGCCTGATGAGGGACAGAGAGACCCAGTACTTC; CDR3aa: CASSLMRDRETQYF
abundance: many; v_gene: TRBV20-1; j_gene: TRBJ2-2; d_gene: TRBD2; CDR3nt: TGCAGTGCTATACTAGCGGGCGAGACCGGGGAGCTGTTTTTT; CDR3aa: CSAILAGETGELFF
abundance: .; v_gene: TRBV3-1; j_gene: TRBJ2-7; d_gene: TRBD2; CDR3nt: TGTGCCAGCAGCCAAACTAGCGGGGGGGCCTTCTACGAGCATTACTTC; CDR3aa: CASSQTSGGAFYEHYF
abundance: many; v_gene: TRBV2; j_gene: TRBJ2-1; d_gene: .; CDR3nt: TGTGCCAGCAGTGAGGTAGGGAATGAGCAGTTCTTC; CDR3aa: CASSEVGNEQFF
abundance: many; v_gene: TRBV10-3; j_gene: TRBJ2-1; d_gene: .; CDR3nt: TGTGCCATCAGTGGCAGACTTGACTACAATGAGCAGTTCTTC; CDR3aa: CAISGRLDYNEQFF
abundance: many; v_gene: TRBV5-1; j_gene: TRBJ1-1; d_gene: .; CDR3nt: TGCGCCAGCAGCCGGCAAAGGGGGGTGGACACTGAAGCTTTCTTT; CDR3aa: CASSRQRGVDTEAFF
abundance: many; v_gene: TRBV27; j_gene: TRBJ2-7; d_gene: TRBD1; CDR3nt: TGTGCCAGCAGTCTTGGGGACAGTGGGGTTTTCGAGCAGTACTTC; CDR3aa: CASSLGDSGVFEQYF
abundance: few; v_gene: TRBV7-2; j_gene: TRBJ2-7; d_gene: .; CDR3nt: TGTGCCAGCAGCTTAGTAGGCCGGGAGCAGTACTTC; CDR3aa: CASSLVGREQYF
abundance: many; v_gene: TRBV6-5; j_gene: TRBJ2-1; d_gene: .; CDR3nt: TGTGCCAGCAGCTACTCTGGGGGGCAGACCTACAATGAGCAGTTCTTC; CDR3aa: CASSYSGGQTYNEQFF
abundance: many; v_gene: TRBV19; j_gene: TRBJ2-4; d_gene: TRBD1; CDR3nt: TGTGCCAGTAGCCGGGACAGGAACATTCAGTACTTC; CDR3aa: CASSRDRNIQYF
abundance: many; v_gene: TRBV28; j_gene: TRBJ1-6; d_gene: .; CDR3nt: TGTGCCAGCAGTGGGCCTAGTGGGGGCGCAGGGGATTCACCCCTCCACTTT; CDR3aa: CASSGPSGGAGDSPLHF
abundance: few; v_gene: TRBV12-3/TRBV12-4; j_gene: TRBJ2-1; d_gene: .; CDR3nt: TGTGCCAGCGGTGCTTACAATGAGCAGTTCTTC; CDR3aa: CASGAYNEQFF
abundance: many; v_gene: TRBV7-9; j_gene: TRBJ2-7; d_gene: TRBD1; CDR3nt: TGTGCCAGCAGCGACAGGGGCGAGCAGTACTTC; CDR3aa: CASSDRGEQYF
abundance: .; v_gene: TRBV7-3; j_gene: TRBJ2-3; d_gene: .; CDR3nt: TGTGCCAGCAGCCCGGGGATGGTCACAGATACGCAGTATTTT; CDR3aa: CASSPGMVTDTQYF
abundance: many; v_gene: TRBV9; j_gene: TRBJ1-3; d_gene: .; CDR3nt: TGTGCCAGCAGCGTAGGGTCCGCTGGAAACACCATATATTTT; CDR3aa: CASSVGSAGNTIYF
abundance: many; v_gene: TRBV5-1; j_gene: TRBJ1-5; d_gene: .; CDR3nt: TGCGCCAGCAGCTTGGACGTGGATCAGCCCCAGCATTTT; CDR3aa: CASSLDVDQPQHF
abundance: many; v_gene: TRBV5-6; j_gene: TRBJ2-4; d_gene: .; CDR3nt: TGTGCCAGCAGCCCGGCCCCGCTCGATATTCAGTACTTC; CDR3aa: CASSPAPLDIQYF
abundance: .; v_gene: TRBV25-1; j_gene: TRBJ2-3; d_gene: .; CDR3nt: TGTGCCAGCGTAGGGAAAAACACAGATACGCAGTATTTT; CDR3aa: CASVGKNTDTQYF
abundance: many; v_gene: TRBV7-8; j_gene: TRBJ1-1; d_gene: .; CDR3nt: TGTGCCAGCAGCTACGGGGCGAACACTGAAGCTTTCTTT; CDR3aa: CASSYGANTEAFF
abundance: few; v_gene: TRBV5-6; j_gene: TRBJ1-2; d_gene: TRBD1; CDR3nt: TGTGCCAGCACCACAGGGGCAGCGGAAAACTTTAACTATGGCTACACCTTC; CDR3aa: CASTTGAAENFNYGYTF
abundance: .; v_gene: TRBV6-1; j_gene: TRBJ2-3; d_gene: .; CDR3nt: TGTGCCAGCAGTGAATCAAGGGCCGGCTCAGATACGCAGTATTTT; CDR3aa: CASSESRAGSDTQYF
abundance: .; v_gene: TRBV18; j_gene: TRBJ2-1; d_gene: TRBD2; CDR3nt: TGTGCCAGCTCAGTCTTGCTCGGGACTAGCGGGAGCGATGAGCAGTTCTTC; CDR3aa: CASSVLLGTSGSDEQFF
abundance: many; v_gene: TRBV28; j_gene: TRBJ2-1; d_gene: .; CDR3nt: TGTGCCAGCAGTTTAATATTCTCTGAGCAGTTCTTC; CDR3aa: CASSLIFSEQFF
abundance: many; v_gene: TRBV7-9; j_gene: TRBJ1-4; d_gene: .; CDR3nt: TGTGCCAGCAGCTTACCTGATCAGAAACTGTTTTTT; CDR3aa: CASSLPDQKLFF
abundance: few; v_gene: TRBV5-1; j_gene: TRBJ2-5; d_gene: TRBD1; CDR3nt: TGCGCCAGCAGCCAGGGACAGATGAATCAAGAGACCCAGTACTTC; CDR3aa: CASSQGQMNQETQYF
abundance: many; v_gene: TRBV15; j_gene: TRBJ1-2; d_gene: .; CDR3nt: TGTGCCGTCCAACGGGGGGGCTACACCTTC; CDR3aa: CAVQRGGYTF
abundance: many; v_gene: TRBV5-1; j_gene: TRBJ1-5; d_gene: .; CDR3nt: TGCGCCAGCAGCTTGGATGGGGTGGGCAATCAGCCCCAGCATTTT; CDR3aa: CASSLDGVGNQPQHF
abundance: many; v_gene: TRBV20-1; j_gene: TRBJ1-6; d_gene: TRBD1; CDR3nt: TGCAGTGCTAGGATACCCCCCCCCAGGGGGACAGAATATAATTCACCCCTCCACTTT; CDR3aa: CSARIPPPRGTEYNSPLHF
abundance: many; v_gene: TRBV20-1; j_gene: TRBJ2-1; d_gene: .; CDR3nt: TGCAGTGCTAATGGGGGCCCCTACAATGAGCAGTTCTTC; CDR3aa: CSANGGPYNEQFF
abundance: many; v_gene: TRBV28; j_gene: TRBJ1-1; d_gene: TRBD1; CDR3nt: TGTGCCAGCAGCTCCGGACAGGGCGGGTTGAACACTGAAGCTTTCTTT; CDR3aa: CASSSGQGGLNTEAFF
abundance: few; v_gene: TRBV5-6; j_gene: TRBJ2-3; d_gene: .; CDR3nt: TGTGCCAGCACCCATGCAGATACGCAGTATTTT; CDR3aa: CASTHADTQYF
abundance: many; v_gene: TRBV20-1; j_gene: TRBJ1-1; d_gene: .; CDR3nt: TGCAGTGCTAGAGATCCGGGGGAAACTGAAGCTTTCTTT; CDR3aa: CSARDPGETEAFF
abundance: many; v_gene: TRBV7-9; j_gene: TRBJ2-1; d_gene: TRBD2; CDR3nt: TGTGCCAGCAGCTTAGTACTAGCGGACAATGAGCAGTTCTTC; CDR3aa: CASSLVLADNEQFF
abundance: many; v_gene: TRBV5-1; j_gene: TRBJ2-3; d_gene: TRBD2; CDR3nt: TGCGCCAGCAGTTCCCCTAGCGGGGGCAACACAGATACGCAGTATTTT; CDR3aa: CASSSPSGGNTDTQYF
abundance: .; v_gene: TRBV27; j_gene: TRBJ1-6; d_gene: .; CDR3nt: TGTGCCAGCAGGCGTTTCTTCCAGGTGGAATCACCCCTCCACTTT; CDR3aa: CASRRFFQVESPLHF
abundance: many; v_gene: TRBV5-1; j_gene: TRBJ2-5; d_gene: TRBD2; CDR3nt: TGCGCCAGCAGCTTGGTTTCTAGCGGGAGAGCGAAGGAGACCCAGTACTTC; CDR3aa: CASSLVSSGRAKETQYF
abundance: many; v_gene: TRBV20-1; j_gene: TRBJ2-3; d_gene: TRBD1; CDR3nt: TGCAGTGCTAGACAGGGGGCTGGCACAGATACGCAGTATTTT; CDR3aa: CSARQGAGTDTQYF
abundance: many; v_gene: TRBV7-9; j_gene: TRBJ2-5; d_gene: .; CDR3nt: TGTGCCAGCAGCACGGGACCGGAGGGGGAGACCCAGTACTTC; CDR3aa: CASSTGPEGETQYF
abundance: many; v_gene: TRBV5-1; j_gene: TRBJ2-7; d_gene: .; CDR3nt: TGCGCCAGCAGCTTGGCCTCATCAGGGTTCTCCTACGAGCAGTACTTC; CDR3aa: CASSLASSGFSYEQYF